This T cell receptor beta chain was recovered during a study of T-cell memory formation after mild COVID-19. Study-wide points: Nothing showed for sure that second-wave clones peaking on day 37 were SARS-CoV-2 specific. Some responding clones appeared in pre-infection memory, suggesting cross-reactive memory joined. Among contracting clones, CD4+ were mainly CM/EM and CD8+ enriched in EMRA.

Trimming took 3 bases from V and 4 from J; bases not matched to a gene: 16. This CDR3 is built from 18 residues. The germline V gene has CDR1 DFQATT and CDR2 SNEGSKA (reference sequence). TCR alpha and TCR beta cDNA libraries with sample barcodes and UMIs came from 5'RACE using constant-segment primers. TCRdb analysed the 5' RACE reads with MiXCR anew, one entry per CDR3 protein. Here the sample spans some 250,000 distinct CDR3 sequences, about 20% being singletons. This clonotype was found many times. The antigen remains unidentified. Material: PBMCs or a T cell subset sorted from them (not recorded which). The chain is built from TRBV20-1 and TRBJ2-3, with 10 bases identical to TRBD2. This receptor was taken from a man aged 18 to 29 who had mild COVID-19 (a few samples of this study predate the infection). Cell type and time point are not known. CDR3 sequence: CSARVAQRGGQSADTQYF. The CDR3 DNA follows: TGCAGTGCTAGGGTTGCCCAGCGGGGGGGCCAGTCTGCAGATACGCAGTATTTT.